Given below is one T cell receptor beta chain in context. Repertoires were generated with immunoSEQ multiplex PCR, while TCRdb's copy carries only in-frame clones and drops some. The top ten hold 10% to 15% of the sample, which has fewer than 450,000 clones, 88% seen once. This entry belongs to a study of blood T cell repertoires in COVID-19. For the study at large: Nucleic acid was either cDNA or gDNA, and it came from T cells, B-cell-depleted T cells, or PBMCs.

V lost 4 bases and J 0 bases, leaving 10 bases between the germline ends. Germline V gives CDR1 MNHNS, CDR2 SASEGT. The CDR3 runs to 16 residues. The sample was peripheral blood. The chain combines TRBV6-1 with TRBJ1-6, with TRBD1 as a possible D gene (5 bases). The source is a woman between 50 and 59 years old with COVID-19, enrolled during active disease. The DNA for the CDR3 is TGTGCCAGCAGTGCAACCGGGGGCTCCTATAATTCACCCCTCCACTTT. It yields the protein CASSATGGSYNSPLHF.